This T cell receptor (beta chain) was profiled in a study of blood T cell repertoires in COVID-19 (TCRdb year 2020). With respect to the entire study: Samples from collaborators originated in the United States, Italy and Spain and spanned both the acute and convalescent phases of COVID-19. A freely available public database, intended as a resource for researchers studying the immune response to SARS-CoV-2, is where the repertoires were released. Samples came from the ongoing ImmuneRACE study (first 160 participants) plus 1,254 subjects from 6 global collaborators. Deeply sampled blood TCRbeta repertoires from subjects exposed to, actively infected with, or recovered from COVID-19 were included in the dataset. HLA class I and class II types, where available, came from metadata supplied by the sample provider rather than from assay-based typing. The material from the prospective study consisted of cDNA or gDNA derived from T cells, B-cell-depleted T cells, or PBMCs. Nearly every sample came with metadata listing a de-identified subject ID, COVID-19 status, age in years and sex. What the research found in general, with its limitations: Clinical and demographic metadata were provided uncurated, with the amount varying by source and participant.

The collaborating institutions used their own protocols to collect whole blood in K2EDTA tubes. For TCRbeta analysis, collaborators shipped samples as frozen whole blood, isolated PBMCs, or DNA extracted from either of those sample types. The CDR3 goes from the cysteine to the phenylalanine over 15 residues. The retained sequence is limited to the CDR3, 45 bases, with the frame set at the first base. The germline V gene supplies CDR1 SGHAT and CDR2 FQNNGV. The germline V and J ends show losses of 4 bases and 0 bases respectively, and no gene match explains 2 bases of the junction. Remarks on this clone: Its antigen target is currently unknown. Within one base of it there is no much larger clone, and no base qualities were kept.

TCRbeta CDR3 regions were amplified from genomic DNA by means of the immunoSEQ Assay, a bias-controlled multiplex PCR. Per the source publication's procedure: Within the assay, amplification of reference gene primers was used to estimate how many nucleated cells each sample contained. To quantify the absolute abundance of each unique TCRbeta CDR3 rearrangement, sequence reads were collapsed and filtered. Productive Simpson clonality was computed per sample as the square root of Simpson's diversity index over productive rearrangements. What TCRdb holds here is the immuneACCESS table cut down to in-frame rearrangements. Part of the clones is not present; checked against another copy, under half of the missing clones reflect an unresolved V gene, and the others are unexplained. V, J and clone size are taken as reported in that table, and D and trimming were inferred from the DNA itself. This sample has 240,000 or so clones in its table, and around 90% of those were observed once. The ten largest make up under 9% of the sample.

The receptor chain draws on TRBV11-2 and TRBJ1-4; 7 junctional bases match TRBD1. Input material: peripheral blood. The sequence was obtained from a woman aged 65 to 85 with active or convalescent COVID-19. The DNA sequence is given as TGTGCCAGCAGCTCGGGGACAGCAACTAATGAAAAACTGTTTTTT. Its amino acids are CASSSGTATNEKLFF.